This T cell receptor beta chain appears in the sequencing data of a study of T cell responses to AZD1222 COVID-19 vaccine (dated by TCRdb to 2020 to 2023). Regarding the study in general: Because spike-specific TCR depth and breadth did not differ between the two schedules, AZD1222 recipients who got a second dose at roughly 4 weeks were pooled with those who got a second dose at roughly 12 weeks. TCR sequencing was performed for 230 to 250 trial participants, of whom about 200 were given two doses of AZD1222 and approximately 25 were given two doses of MenACWY control vaccine. Trial participants were enrolled by age into 18-55, 56-69 and 70-plus year subgroups, with roughly 150, 30 and 60 TCR-sequenced participants respectively.

In the case of this clone: This clone's antigen is unknown. No quality values exist for individual bases; no much larger clone is one base distant.

What the time point label conveys for this sample: baseline before first vaccination. Samples from vaccinated people were obtained from the UK trials COV001 and COV002, which included a single-blind randomized controlled phase 2/3 trial of AZD1222 (ChAdOx1 nCoV-19) in healthy adults. For TCRbeta chain sequencing, PBMC samples from trial participants were taken at day 0 and at day 28 after the second dose. Beyond this particular receptor, the publication reports: Because no samples from the day 14 peak response were available, repertoires could be characterized only after the peak T cell response. Conclusions about previously exposed vaccinees were limited because only a handful of AZD1222 recipients were SARS-CoV-2 seropositive at baseline. The whole spike protein was spanned by vaccine-associated CD4 TCRs, and dominant responses were seen in regions 160-218 and 743-854. Nearly half of unique spike-specific TCRs reportedly recognized epitopes outside regions mutated in the B.1.351 and B.1.1.7 variants. Participants were mostly white British and included more females than males, and it was suggested by the authors that clonal diversity may have been underestimated. After two AZD1222 doses, both the breadth and the depth of spike-specific TCRs were significantly higher than at day 0 and than in MenACWY recipients. In the small 56-69-year group, the increase in depth fell short of significance, most likely because of low power.

The CDR3 regions of human TCRbeta chains were analyzed by immunosequencing. Under the source paper's analysis protocol: TCRs in the repertoires were compared against a reference library of SARS-CoV-2-specific TCRs that had been generated with the MIRA antigen-specificity platform. Breadth was defined as the fraction of unique TCRs that were SARS-CoV-2-associated. Depth was defined as the fraction of total T cells that were SARS-CoV-2-associated. Each spike-specific TCR was assigned to its reactive spike region and to a CD4 or CD8 class using the MIRA data. Log10-transformed breadth and depth values were compared by one-way ANOVA with Sidak's multiple comparisons tests. Not all clones reach the TCRdb copy of this immuneACCESS table, which keeps in-frame sequences only. Checked studies attribute under half of the gap to unresolved V genes and leave the rest unexplained. V, J and clone size derive from that table, while D and trimming were established from the DNA sequence. The sample yields 130,000 or so clones; about 94% were counted once. In total, the top ten clones hold 5% to 6.5% of the sample.

The CDR3 sequence holds 15 residues, the cysteine and phenylalanine included. The sequence is cut down to CDR3 DNA, 45 bases in frame from base 1. Via the germline V gene, CDR1 is MGHRA and CDR2 YSYEKL. From V the trimming removes 1 base and from J it removes 5 bases, while the gene matches leave 6 bases of the junction unaccounted for. The origin of this receptor is an adult in good health. The receptor chain draws on TRBV4-1 and TRBJ2-7, with TRBD1 matching 9 junction bases. Sequencing was performed on peripheral blood, taken on day 0 of AZD1222 vaccination. The CDR3 reads CASSQAWTGEHEQYF. The DNA sequence is given as TGCGCCAGCAGCCAAGCTTGGACAGGGGAACACGAGCAGTACTTC.